This record looks at one TCR beta chain sequence and its context. Its target is not known. Single viable CD3+CD4+CD8-CD45RO+ cells were sorted as the memory CD4+ T cells. CD4+ T cells were isolated by positive magnetic selection. Measured with immunoSEQ multiplex PCR; TCRdb has only the in-frame clones, and not every one. The sample gives 35,000 to 50,000 clones, over 65% of which show up once; 5% to 7% is in the top ten. The data stem from a study of memory CD4+ T cells and cytomegalovirus serostatus. Study-wide results and limits: Of 150 to 200 reported CMV TCRbeta sequences, around 62 were found in memory CD4+ repertoires.

CDR3 length equals 14 residues. Per germline, CDR1 LNHNV and CDR2 YYDKDF (reference sequence). The V and J ends lost 3 bases and 4 bases respectively, with 13 bases between them. This chain joins TRBV15 and TRBJ2-7; possibly TRBD1 or TRBD2 for D (5 bases each). The TCR sequence derives from an adult in good health and CMV-seronegative. The sample was memory CD4+ T cells from blood. The CDR3 loop is CATSRDVGPYEQYF. Here the CDR3 DNA reads TGTGCCACCAGCAGGGACGTGGGACCGTACGAGCAGTACTTC.